This TCR beta chain was found in a study of T cell clusters in autoimmune cytopenias (dated by TCRdb to between 2017 and 2020). With respect to the entire study: Per sample, TRB sequencing gave a median depth of around 55,000 reads and a median of approximately 2,400 distinct TRB clonotypes. Alongside healthy, CLL and autoimmune hepatitis controls, autoimmune cytopenia patients had their peripheral blood TRB and IGH repertoires sequenced at active disease and again during treatment follow-up. The study was designed to test whether a disease-specific immune repertoire signature usable as a blood-based biomarker is carried by autoimmune cytopenia patients.

On this clonotype: Its antigen is unknown.

For each sample, TRB amplification used 200 to 250 ng of peripheral blood genomic DNA, equal to 35,000 to 45,000 genome equivalents. The research as a whole found: A lack of physiological T cell clusters in primary autoimmune cytopenia patients was suggested by GLIPH, as 51 clusters were found to be exclusive to healthy donors versus under 20 exclusive to patients. The cluster-lack signature was not seen for secondary cytopenia versus CLL, apparently masked by the dominant lymphoma-associated repertoire. Shifts in the TRB repertoire, including less even repertoires in secondary cytopenia and CLL, were mostly a reflection of lymphoma bias and not of autoimmunity. The T cell clusters were only ever defined in silico, so experimental validation of their functional role was still needed. About 3.3-fold more exclusive TRB clusters were observed in healthy donors than in active autoimmune hepatitis patients, consistent with an autoimmunity-wide signature.

Based on the germline V gene, the CDR1 and CDR2 sequences are MDHEN and SYDVKM. From the cysteine through the phenylalanine, the CDR3 covers 14 amino acids. No DNA accompanies this entry. TRB rearrangements were amplified by multiplex PCR following a touch-down protocol, with the TRB-A and TRB-B primer pools mixed in one tube. Two consecutive PCR reactions with Phusion HS II polymerase added Illumina adapters and sample indices to the amplicons. After gel purification with the NucleoSpin Gel and PCR Clean-up kit, the amplicons were quantified by Qubit and checked for quality on an Agilent 2100 Bioanalyzer. Sequencing of the libraries was done on an Illumina MiSeq with paired-end, single-indexed, 600-cycle runs. The authors' pipeline ran thus. MiXCR version 2.1.12 with the default MiXCR reference library was used to align and assemble TRB reads. A clone was defined by each unique CDR3 nucleotide sequence, and analysis was restricted to productive sequences with at least two reads. To assess repertoire diversity, an R script computed alpha-parameterized diversity profiles (alpha 0 to 5), which included the Shannon (alpha 1) and Simpson (alpha 2) indices. Combinatorial TRB VJ usage was calculated with the tcR package and was compared between cohorts by principal component analysis performed with ade4. GLIPH clustering of TCRbeta CDR3s was carried out on cohort pairs matched by age and read depth, and cluster frequencies were compared by Wilcoxon test. Based on TCRdb reprocessing of the reads, there is one entry per CDR3 protein sequence, and DNA is missing. The V and J calls were not made by the authors but by TCRdb's processing. The sample table records fewer than 10,000 distinct CDR3 sequences. The leading ten clones occupy around a tenth of the sample.

The chain is made from TRBV28 and TRBJ1-4; TCRdb lists TRBD1, though no DNA is available to test this call. Sequenced sample: peripheral blood. The receptor comes from a human donor with an autoimmune cytopenia or autoimmune hepatitis (not recorded which). The CDR3 region: CASSPPGRDGKLFF.